A selection of T cell receptor beta chains follows, all from one sample in a study of T-cell reconstitution after alpha-beta-depleted transplantation in children. TCRdb analysed the PCR reads with MiXCR anew, one entry per CDR3 protein. The sample has about 370,000 distinct CDR3 sequences; roughly 20% are singletons. Sequencing used PBMCs from the stem cell graft donor, obtained from the stem cell graft. All receptors derive from a human donor who donated a stem cell graft to a child with acute myeloid leukemia. Both conserved end residues are part of each CDR3. The D gene is left open where the match is weak. Rows may omit the clone size; those that give it use once, few, many or a size class.

CDR3 length | J gene | V gene | D gene | clone size | CDR3 DNA | CDR3 protein
14 | TRBJ2-7 | TRBV28 | TRBD1 | once | TGTGCCAGCAGTGCGGGACAGGGGCTTGGCGAGCAGTACTTC | CASSAGQGLGEQYF
15 | TRBJ2-7 | TRBV27 | TRBD1 | many | TGTGCCAGCAGTTTGGCCGGGACAGGAGGCTACGAGCAGTACTTC | CASSLAGTGGYEQYF
15 | TRBJ2-1 | TRBV6-1 | . | . | TGTGCCAGCGGAAACGATGTAAGCTCCTACAATGAGCAGTTCTTC | CASGNDVSSYNEQFF
14 | TRBJ2-1 | TRBV20-1 | . | few | TGCAGTGCTAGAGAAGCGGAGCTCTACAATGAGCAGTTCTTC | CSAREAELYNEQFF
15 | TRBJ2-5 | TRBV7-8 | . | . | TGTGCCAGCAGCTTTCCAGCGGGCTACCAAGAGACCCAGTACTTC | CASSFPAGYQETQYF
17 | TRBJ2-1 | TRBV29-1 | . | many | TGCAGCGTTGAAGGCCAACTAGGGGCACTCCTCCACAATGAGCAGTTCTTC | CSVEGQLGALLHNEQFF
15 | TRBJ2-7 | TRBV27 | TRBD1 | few | TGTGCCAGCAGCTGGACGGGACAGCGACCCTACGAGCAGTACTTC | CASSWTGQRPYEQYF
15 | TRBJ2-1 | TRBV5-6 | . | few | TGTGCCAGCAGCTCTCCAGCGAACTCCTACAATGAGCAGTTCTTC | CASSSPANSYNEQFF
14 | TRBJ1-5 | TRBV7-9 | . | . | TGTGCCAGCAGCTTAGGGGGGGGGACTGACCCCCAGCATTTT | CASSLGGGTDPQHF
13 | TRBJ1-1 | TRBV27 | . | . | TGTGCCAGCAGTTACCATGACGGAACTGAAGCTTTCTTT | CASSYHDGTEAFF
13 | TRBJ2-1 | TRBV20-1 | . | few | TGCAGTGCTAGAGACGACTCGTACAATGAGCAGTTCTTC | CSARDDSYNEQFF
16 | TRBJ2-5 | TRBV24-1 | TRBD2 | . | TGTGCCACCAGTGAGGTGGGCGGACTAGCCGAAGAGACCCAGTACTTC | CATSEVGGLAEETQYF
14 | TRBJ2-5 | TRBV29-1 | TRBD1 | many | TGCAGCGCTTCAACCGGGACAGGAAAAGAGACCCAGTACTTC | CSASTGTGKETQYF
20 | TRBJ2-4 | TRBV11-1 | TRBD2 | few | TGTGCCAGCAGCTTAGCCTTGGCTAGCGGGGCCGCGGGGGACAAAAACATTCAGTACTTC | CASSLALASGAAGDKNIQYF
16 | TRBJ2-2 | TRBV27 | . | . | TGTGCCAGCAGTGTGGGACTGCCGAAGGGCACCGGGGAGCTGTTTTTT | CASSVGLPKGTGELFF
14 | TRBJ2-1 | TRBV6-1 | TRBD2 | few | TGTGCCAGCGAAAGCGGGAGCTCCTACAATGAGCAGTTCTTC | CASESGSSYNEQFF
14 | TRBJ2-7 | TRBV15 | . | . | TGTGCCACCAGCAGAGATGTAAGAGCCTACGAGCAGTACTTC | CATSRDVRAYEQYF
16 | TRBJ2-1 | TRBV27 | . | many | TGTGCCAGCAGTCTTCTGACGGCCGGTCCCTACAATGAGCAGTTCTTC | CASSLLTAGPYNEQFF